The T cell receptor (beta chain) described here comes from a study of blood T cell repertoires in COVID-19. From germline, CDR1 is MNHEY and CDR2 SVGAGI. The CDR3 consists of 15 residues. V shed 6 bases and J 12 bases; nucleotides not matched to a gene: 13. Clones were read by immunoSEQ multiplex PCR, and TCRdb kept only the in-frame ones, dropping some. The sample comprises approximately 76,000 clones, roughly 86% of which are singletons, and around 13% rests with the top ten. This TCR derives from a woman aged 60-75 years with acute or convalescent COVID-19. Sequencing used peripheral blood. The chain uses TRBV6-5 and TRBJ1-6; TRBD1 aligns across 8 bases. CDR3 bases: TGTGCCAGCAGATCCGAGCGACAGGGGTTGGTACCCCTCCACTTT. Its protein product is CASRSERQGLVPLHF.